In its sample, the clone carrying this T cell receptor (beta chain) was seen once. Germline CDR1 and CDR2: SGHRS and YFSETQ. The CDR3 length is 13 residues. Trimming shortened V by 0 bases and J by 6 bases, and 9 bases separated the two germline ends. Original handling: Amplification of reference gene primers provided the estimated nucleated cell counts. Sequenced by immunoSEQ multiplex PCR; TCRdb stores in-frame clones only, minus some. That table furnishes V, J and clone size, whereas the DNA furnished D and trimming. The profile shows more than 45,000 clones, 85% to 90% of them singletons. This sample was taken from a study of blood T cell repertoires in COVID-19. Study-level information: Italy, Spain and the United States were the sources of the convalescent and acute COVID-19 samples. T cells, B-cell-depleted T cells, or PBMCs supplied cDNA or gDNA.

The sequenced sample was peripheral blood. The V and J genes are TRBV5-1 and TRBJ1-1; D gene uncertain. This clonotype originated in a man between 65 and 79 years old with acute or convalescent COVID-19. This chain's CDR3 is CASSLAGRSEAFF. The CDR3 region has the DNA TGCGCCAGCAGCTTGGCTGGGAGGTCTGAAGCTTTCTTT. Supplemented by reference TRBV5-1 and TRBJ1-1, the full variable domain reads KAGVTQTPRYLIKTRGQQVTLSCSPISGHRSVSWYQQTPGQGLQFLFEYFSETQRNKGNFPGRFSGRQFSNSRSEMNVSTLELGDSALYLCASSLAGRSEAFFGQGTRLTVV.